A selection of T cell receptor beta chains follows, all from one sample in a study of cytomegalovirus exposure and HLA in healthy donors. The protocol was immunoSEQ multiplex PCR, while the TCRdb copy is restricted to in-frame clones and leaves out a portion. The sample shows fewer than 120,000 clones, 65% to 80% of them seen only once. Sequenced sample: PBMCs. Source of these receptors: a man under 40 in good health and CMV-seropositive. Each CDR3 is given with its conserved first and last residue. D genes are given only for firm matches. Size is stated for part of the rows, as once, few or many counts, or as a class when the clone is expanded.

J gene | clone size | D gene | V gene | CDR3 protein | CDR3 DNA
TRBJ1-5 | . | . | TRBV19 | CAGGPGAGGNQPQHF | TGTGCCGGGGGACCGGGGGCGGGAGGCAATCAGCCCCAGCATTTT
TRBJ1-5 | . | . | TRBV6-1 | CASRTGYSNQPQHF | TGTGCCAGCAGGACAGGTTATAGCAATCAGCCCCAGCATTTT
TRBJ1-6 | . | . | TRBV4-1 | CASSQDRVNNSPLHF | TGCGCCAGCAGCCAAGATCGGGTTAATAATTCACCCCTCCACTTT
TRBJ2-1 | . | TRBD2 | TRBV14 | CASSQDWEGRNEQFF | TGTGCCAGCAGCCAAGATTGGGAGGGGAGGAATGAGCAGTTCTTC
TRBJ2-5 | . | TRBD1 | TRBV7-2 | CASSSGQARETQYF | TGTGCCAGCAGCTCGGGACAGGCTCGAGAGACCCAGTACTTC
TRBJ2-7 | few | . | TRBV11-3 | CASSLGAQYEQYF | TGTGCCAGCAGCTTAGGGGCACAATACGAGCAGTACTTC
TRBJ2-6 | . | . | TRBV5-1 | CASSLGASGANVLTF | TGCGCCAGCAGCTTAGGGGCCTCTGGGGCCAACGTCCTGACTTTC
TRBJ2-2 | . | . | TRBV7-2 | CASSFHARTDSNTGELFF | TGTGCCAGCAGCTTCCACGCCCGGACAGATTCGAACACCGGGGAGCTGTTTTTT
TRBJ2-4 | . | TRBD2 | TRBV4-3 | CASSYGTSGSIQYF | TGCGCCAGCAGCTACGGGACTAGCGGTAGCATTCAGTACTTC
TRBJ1-1 | . | . | TRBV6-1 | CASSGGQLNTEAFF | TGTGCCAGCAGTGGAGGACAGCTGAACACTGAAGCTTTCTTT
TRBJ2-3 | . | TRBD2 | TRBV19 | CASSILGSGAAGDTQYF | TGTGCCAGTAGTATTTTGGGGAGCGGGGCGGCGGGAGATACGCAGTATTTT
TRBJ2-1 | once | TRBD1 | TRBV5-4 | CASSLQGDEQFF | TGTGCCAGCAGTCTACAGGGGGATGAGCAGTTCTTC
TRBJ2-3 | . | . | TRBV9 | CASSTGPTDTQYF | TGTGCCAGCAGTACAGGGCCCACAGATACGCAGTATTTT
TRBJ2-7 | . | . | TRBV14 | CASSPGQEQYF | TGTGCCAGCAGCCCCGGACAGGAGCAGTACTTC
TRBJ2-3 | . | TRBD1 | TRBV19 | CASTNRGLSTDTQYF | TGTGCCAGTACAAACAGGGGGCTTTCCACAGATACGCAGTATTTT
TRBJ2-2 | . | . | TRBV9 | CASSANKQATNTGELFF | TGTGCCAGCAGCGCCAATAAACAGGCAACGAACACCGGGGAGCTGTTTTTT
TRBJ2-1 | . | . | TRBV21-1 | CASSYLTSGGPYNEQFF | TGTGCCAGCAGCTACCTAACTAGCGGGGGCCCCTACAATGAGCAGTTCTTC
TRBJ1-3 | . | . | TRBV7-6 | CASSLEGRGSGNTIYF | TGTGCCAGCAGCTTAGAGGGCAGGGGCTCTGGAAACACCATATATTTT
TRBJ2-2 | . | TRBD1 | TRBV5-1 | CASSLVWDRGPALTGELFF | TGCGCCAGCAGCTTGGTGTGGGACAGGGGACCGGCGCTCACCGGGGAGCTGTTTTTT
TRBJ1-2 | . | . | TRBV18 | CASSPSEGLGGYTF | TGTGCCAGCTCACCGAGTGAAGGTCTCGGGGGCTACACCTTC
TRBJ1-2 | . | . | TRBV5-4 | CASSLRDLVYGYTF | TGTGCCAGCAGCCTTCGGGATTTGGTCTATGGCTACACCTTC
TRBJ2-5 | . | TRBD2 | TRBV10-2 | CASRETSEGQETQYF | TGCGCCAGCAGGGAGACTAGCGAGGGACAAGAGACCCAGTACTTC